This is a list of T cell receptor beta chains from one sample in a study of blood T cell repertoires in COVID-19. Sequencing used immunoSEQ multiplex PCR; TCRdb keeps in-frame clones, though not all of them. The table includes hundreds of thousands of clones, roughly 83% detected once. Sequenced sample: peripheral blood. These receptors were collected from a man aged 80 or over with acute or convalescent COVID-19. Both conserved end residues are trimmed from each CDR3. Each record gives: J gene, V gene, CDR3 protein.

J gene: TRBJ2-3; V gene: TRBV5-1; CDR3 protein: ASSLESGGQFTDTQY
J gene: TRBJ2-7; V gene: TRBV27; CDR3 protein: ASSPRQVSEQY
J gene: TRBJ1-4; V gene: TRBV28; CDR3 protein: ASRLSGPNEKLF
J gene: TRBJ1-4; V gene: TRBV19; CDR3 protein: ASSSQGRNFEKLF
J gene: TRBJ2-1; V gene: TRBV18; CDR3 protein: ASFSGTSGSYEQF
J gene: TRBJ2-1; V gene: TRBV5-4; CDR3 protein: ASSPTSGGATYNEQF
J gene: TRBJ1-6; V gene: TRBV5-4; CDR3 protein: ASSDYRARSYNSPLH
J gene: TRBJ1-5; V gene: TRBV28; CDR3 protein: ASRKGGQWNQPQH
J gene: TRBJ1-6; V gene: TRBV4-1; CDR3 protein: ASSQAGGVIRNSPLH
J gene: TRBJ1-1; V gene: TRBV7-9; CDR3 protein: ASSPWTGSRRNTEAF
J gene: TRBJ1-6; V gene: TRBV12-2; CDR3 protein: ASRLQGTNSPLH
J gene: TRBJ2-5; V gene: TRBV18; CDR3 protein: ASSPIAGGETQY
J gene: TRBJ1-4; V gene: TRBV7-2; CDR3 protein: ASSLGLGREKLF
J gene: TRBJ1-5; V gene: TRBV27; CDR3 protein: ASSSDRDGQPQH
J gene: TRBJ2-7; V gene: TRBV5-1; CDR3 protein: ASSLGGNRVPSEQY
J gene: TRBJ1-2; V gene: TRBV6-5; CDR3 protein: ASSYPEGMEGYT
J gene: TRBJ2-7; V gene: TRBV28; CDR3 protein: ATQDRASYEQY
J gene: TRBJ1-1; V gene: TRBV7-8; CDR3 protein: ASSETGTEAF